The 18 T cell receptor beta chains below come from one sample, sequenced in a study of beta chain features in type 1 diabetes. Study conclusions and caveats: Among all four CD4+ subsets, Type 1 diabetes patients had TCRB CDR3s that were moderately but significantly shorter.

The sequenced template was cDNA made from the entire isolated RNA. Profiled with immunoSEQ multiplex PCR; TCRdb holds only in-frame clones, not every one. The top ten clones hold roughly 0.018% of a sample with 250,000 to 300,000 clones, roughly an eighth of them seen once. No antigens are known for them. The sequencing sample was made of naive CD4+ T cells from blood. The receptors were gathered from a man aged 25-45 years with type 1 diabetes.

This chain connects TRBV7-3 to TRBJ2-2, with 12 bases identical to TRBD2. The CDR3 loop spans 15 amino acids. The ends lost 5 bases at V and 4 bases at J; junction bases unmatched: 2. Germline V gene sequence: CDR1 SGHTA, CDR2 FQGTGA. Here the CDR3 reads CASSLLAGGTGELFF. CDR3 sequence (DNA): TGTGCCAGCAGCCTACTAGCGGGAGGCACCGGGGAGCTGTTTTTT.

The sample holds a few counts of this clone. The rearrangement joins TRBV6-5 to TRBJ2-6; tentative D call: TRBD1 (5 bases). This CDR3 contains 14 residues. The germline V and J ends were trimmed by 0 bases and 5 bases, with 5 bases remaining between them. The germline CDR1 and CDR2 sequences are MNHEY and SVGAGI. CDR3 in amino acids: CASSYSDRANVLTF. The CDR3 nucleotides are TGTGCCAGCAGTTACTCGGACAGGGCCAACGTCCTGACTTTC.

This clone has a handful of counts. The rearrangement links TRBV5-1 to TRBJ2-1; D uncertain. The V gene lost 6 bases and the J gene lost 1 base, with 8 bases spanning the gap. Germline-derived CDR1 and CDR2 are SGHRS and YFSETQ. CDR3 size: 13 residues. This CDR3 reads CASNPGSYNEQFF. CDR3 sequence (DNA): TGCGCCAGCAACCCCGGGTCCTACAATGAGCAGTTCTTC. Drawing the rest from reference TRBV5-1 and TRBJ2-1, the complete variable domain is KAGVTQTPRYLIKTRGQQVTLSCSPISGHRSVSWYQQTPGQGLQFLFEYFSETQRNKGNFPGRFSGRQFSNSRSEMNVSTLELGDSALYLCASNPGSYNEQFFGPGTRLTVL.

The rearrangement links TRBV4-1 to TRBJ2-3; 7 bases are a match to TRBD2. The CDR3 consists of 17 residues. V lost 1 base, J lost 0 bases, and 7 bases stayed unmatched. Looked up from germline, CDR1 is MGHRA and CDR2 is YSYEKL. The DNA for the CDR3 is TGCGCCAGCAGCCAAGGCTTACTAGCGATCAGCACAGATACGCAGTATTTT. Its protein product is CASSQGLLAISTDTQYF.

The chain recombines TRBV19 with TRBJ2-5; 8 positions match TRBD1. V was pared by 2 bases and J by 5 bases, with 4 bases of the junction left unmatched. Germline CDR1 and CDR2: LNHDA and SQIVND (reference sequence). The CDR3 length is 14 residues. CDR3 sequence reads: CASSITGGPETQYF. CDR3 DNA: TGTGCCAGTAGTATAACAGGGGGTCCGGAGACCCAGTACTTC.

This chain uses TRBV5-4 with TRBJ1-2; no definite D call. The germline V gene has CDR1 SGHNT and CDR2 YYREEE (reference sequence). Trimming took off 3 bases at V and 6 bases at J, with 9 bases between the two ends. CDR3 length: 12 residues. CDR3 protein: CASSYFTDGYTF. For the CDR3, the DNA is TGTGCCAGCAGCTACTTTACGGATGGCTACACCTTC.

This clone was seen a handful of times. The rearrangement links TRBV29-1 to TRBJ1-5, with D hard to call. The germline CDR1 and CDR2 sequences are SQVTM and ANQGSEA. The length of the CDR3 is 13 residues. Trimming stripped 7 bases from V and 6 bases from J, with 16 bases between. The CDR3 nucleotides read TGCAGCGCCTCGAACGGGTTCACTCAGCCCCAGCATTTT. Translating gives CSASNGFTQPQHF.

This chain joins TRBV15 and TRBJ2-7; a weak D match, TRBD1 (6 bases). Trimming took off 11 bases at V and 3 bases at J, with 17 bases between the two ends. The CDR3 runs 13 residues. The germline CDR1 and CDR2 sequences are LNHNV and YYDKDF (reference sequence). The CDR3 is CAVRRKQGYEQYF. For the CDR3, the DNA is TGTGCCGTTCGTCGGAAACAGGGCTACGAGCAGTACTTC.

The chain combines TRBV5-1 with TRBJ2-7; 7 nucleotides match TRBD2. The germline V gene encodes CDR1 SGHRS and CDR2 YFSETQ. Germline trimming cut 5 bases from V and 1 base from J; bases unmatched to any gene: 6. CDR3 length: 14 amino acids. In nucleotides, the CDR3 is TGCGCCAGCAGGTTTACTAGCGCTTCCTACGAGCAGTACTTC. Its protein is CASRFTSASYEQYF.

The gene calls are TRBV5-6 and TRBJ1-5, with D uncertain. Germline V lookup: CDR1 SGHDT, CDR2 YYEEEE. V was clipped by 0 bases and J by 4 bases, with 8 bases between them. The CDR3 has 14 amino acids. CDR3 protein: CASSLATVNQPQHF. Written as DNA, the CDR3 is TGTGCCAGCAGCTTGGCCACAGTTAATCAGCCCCAGCATTTT.

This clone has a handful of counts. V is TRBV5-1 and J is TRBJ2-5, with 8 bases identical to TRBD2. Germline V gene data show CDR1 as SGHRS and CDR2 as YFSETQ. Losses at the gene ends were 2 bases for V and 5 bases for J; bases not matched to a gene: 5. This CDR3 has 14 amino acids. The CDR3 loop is CASSLGSSGETQYF. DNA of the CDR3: TGCGCCAGCAGCTTAGGGTCTAGCGGGGAGACCCAGTACTTC.

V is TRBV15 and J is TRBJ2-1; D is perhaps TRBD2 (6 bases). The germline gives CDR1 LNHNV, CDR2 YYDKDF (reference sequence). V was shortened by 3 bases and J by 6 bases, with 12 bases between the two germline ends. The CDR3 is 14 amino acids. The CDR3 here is CATSRDPSVNEQFF. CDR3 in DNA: TGTGCCACCAGCAGGGACCCTAGCGTCAATGAGCAGTTCTTC. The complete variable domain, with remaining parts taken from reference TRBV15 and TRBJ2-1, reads DAMVIQNPRYQVTQFGKPVTLSCSQTLNHNVMYWYQQKSSQAPKLLFHYYDKDFNNEADTPDNFQSRRPNTSFCFLDIRSPGLGDTAMYLCATSRDPSVNEQFFGPGTRLTVL.

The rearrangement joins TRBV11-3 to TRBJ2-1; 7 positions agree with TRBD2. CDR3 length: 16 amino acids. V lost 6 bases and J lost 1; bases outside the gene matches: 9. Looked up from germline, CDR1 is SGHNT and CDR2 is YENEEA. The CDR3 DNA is TGTGCCAGCAGTTCTCGGACTAGTCAGTCCTACAATGAGCAGTTCTTC. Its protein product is CASSSRTSQSYNEQFF.

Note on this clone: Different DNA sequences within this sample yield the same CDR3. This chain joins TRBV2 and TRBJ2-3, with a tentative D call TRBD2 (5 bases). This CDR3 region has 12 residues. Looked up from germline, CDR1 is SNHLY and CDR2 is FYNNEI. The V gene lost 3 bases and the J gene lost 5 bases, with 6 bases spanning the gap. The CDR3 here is CASSDRGDTQYF. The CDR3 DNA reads TGTGCCAGCAGTGATCGGGGAGATACGCAGTATTTT.

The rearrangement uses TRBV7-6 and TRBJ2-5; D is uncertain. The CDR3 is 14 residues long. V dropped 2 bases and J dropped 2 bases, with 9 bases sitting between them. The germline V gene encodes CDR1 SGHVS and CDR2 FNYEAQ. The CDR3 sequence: CASSLFGYQETQYF. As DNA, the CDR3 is TGTGCCAGCAGCTTATTCGGGTATCAAGAGACCCAGTACTTC.

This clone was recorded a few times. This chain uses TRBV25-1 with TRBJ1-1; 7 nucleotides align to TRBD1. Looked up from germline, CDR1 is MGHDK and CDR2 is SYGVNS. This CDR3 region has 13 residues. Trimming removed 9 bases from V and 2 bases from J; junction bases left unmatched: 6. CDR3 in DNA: TGTGCCAGTACGGACAGGCTTAACACTGAAGCTTTCTTT. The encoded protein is CASTDRLNTEAFF.

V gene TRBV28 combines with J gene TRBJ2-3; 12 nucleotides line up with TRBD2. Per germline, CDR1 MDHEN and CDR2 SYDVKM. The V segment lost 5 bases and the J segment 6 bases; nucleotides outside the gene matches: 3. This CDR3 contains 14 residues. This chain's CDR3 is CASSLLAGGDTQYF. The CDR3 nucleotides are TGTGCCAGCAGTCTCCTAGCGGGAGGGGATACGCAGTATTTT.

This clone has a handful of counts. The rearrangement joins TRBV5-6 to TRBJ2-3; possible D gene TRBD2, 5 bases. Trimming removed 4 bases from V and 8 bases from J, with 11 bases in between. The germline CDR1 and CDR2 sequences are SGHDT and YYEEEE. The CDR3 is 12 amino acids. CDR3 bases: TGTGCCAGCAGCCCAATAGAGGGTACGCAGTATTTT. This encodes CASSPIEGTQYF.